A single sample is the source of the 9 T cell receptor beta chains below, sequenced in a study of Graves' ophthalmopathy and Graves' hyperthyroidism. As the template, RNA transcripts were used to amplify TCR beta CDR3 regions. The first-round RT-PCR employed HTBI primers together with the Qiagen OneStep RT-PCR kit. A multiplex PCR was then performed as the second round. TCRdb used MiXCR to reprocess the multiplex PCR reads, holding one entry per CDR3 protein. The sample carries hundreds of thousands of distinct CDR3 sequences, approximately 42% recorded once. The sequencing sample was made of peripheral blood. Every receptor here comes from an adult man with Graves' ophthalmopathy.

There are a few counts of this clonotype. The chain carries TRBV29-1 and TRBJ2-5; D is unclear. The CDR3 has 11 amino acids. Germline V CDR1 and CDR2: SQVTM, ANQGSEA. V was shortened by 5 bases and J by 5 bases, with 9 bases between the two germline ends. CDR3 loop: CSVSRSETQYF. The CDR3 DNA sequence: TGCAGCGTTTCCCGTTCGGAGACCCAGTACTTC.

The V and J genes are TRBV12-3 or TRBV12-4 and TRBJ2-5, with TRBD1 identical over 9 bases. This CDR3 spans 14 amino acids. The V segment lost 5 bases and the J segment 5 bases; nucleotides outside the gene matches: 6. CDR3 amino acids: CASSPGTGWETQYF. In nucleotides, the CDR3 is TGTGCCAGCAGTCCCGGGACAGGGTGGGAGACCCAGTACTTC.

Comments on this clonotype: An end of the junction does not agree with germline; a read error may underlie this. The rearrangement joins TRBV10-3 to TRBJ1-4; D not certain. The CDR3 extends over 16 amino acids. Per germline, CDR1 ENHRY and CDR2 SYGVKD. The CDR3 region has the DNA TGTGCCAGCAGTGATCTTTTGGGAGCCGCTAATGAAAAACTGTTTTTT. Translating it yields CASSDLLGAANEKLFF.

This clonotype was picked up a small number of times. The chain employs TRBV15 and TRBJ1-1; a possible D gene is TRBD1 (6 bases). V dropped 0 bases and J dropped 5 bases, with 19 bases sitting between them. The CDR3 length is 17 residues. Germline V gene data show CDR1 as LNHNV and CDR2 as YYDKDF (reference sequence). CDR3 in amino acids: CATSRDWGQGKRTEAFF. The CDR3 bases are TGTGCCACCAGCAGAGATTGGGGGCAGGGGAAGAGGACTGAAGCTTTCTTT.

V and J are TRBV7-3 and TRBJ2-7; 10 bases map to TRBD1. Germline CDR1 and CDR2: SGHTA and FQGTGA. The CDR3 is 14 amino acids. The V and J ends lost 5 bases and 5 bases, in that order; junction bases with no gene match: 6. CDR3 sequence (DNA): TGTGCCAGCAGCCGGACAGGGGGTAGCGACGAGCAGTACTTC. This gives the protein CASSRTGGSDEQYF.

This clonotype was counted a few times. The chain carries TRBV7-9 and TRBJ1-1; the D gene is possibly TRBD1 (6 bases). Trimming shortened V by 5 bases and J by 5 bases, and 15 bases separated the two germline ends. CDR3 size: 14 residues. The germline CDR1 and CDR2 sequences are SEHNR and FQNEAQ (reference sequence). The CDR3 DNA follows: TGTGCCAGCAGCCCTCCGGGGGCGGGGACTGAAGCTTTCTTT. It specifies CASSPPGAGTEAFF. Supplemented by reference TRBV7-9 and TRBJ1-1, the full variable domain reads DTGVSQNPRHKITKRGQNVTFRCDPISEHNRLYWYRQTLGQGPEFLTYFQNEAQLEKSRLLSDRFSAERPKGSFSTLEIQRTEQGDSAMYLCASSPPGAGTEAFFGQGTRLTVV.

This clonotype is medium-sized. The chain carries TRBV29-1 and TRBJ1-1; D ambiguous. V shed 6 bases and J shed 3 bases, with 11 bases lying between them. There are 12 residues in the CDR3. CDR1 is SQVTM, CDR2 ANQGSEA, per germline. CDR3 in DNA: TGCAGCGTAGCGGGCAGGTACACTGAAGCTTTCTTT. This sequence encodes CSVAGRYTEAFF.

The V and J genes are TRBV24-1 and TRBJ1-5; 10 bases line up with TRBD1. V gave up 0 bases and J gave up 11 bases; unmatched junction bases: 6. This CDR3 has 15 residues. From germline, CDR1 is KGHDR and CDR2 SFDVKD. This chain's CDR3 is CATSDLGQGDRAQHF. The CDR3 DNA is TGTGCCACCAGTGATTTGGGACAGGGGGATCGAGCCCAGCATTTT.

This CDR3 is CASSPRQGAVTQYF. The CDR3 DNA follows: TGTGCCAGCAGCCCCCGACAGGGGGCCGTGACCCAGTACTTC. V is TRBV7-3 and J is TRBJ2-5; TRBD1 agrees at 10 bases. Germline trimming cut 5 bases from V and 7 bases from J; bases unmatched to any gene: 7. Germline V gene data show CDR1 as SGHTA and CDR2 as FQGTGA. The CDR3 contains 14 residues.